These 12 T cell receptor beta chains were all obtained from the same sample, sequenced in a study of graft-versus-host responses after intestinal transplantation. Clones were read by immunoSEQ multiplex PCR, and TCRdb kept only the in-frame ones, dropping some. The repertoire has 130,000 or so clones, around 90% of them found once; the top ten carry around 0.15%. These receptors have no known antigen. Source: unstimulated CD4+ T cells sorted from spleen or lymph node cells, taken before intestinal transplant. The receptors derive from a human donor who received an intestinal transplant.

The V call is TRBV7-9, the J call TRBJ2-5, with 12 bases matching TRBD1. Per germline, CDR1 SEHNR and CDR2 FQNEAQ (reference sequence). The CDR3 length is 15 residues. V lost 5 bases and J lost 4; bases outside the gene matches: 5. In DNA form, the CDR3 reads TGTGCCAGCAGCCCGGGACAGGGGGCATCAGAGACCCAGTACTTC. Protein product: CASSPGQGASETQYF. The full variable domain, with the rest looked up from reference TRBV7-9 and TRBJ2-5, is DTGVSQNPRHKITKRGQNVTFRCDPISEHNRLYWYRQTLGQGPEFLTYFQNEAQLEKSRLLSDRFSAERPKGSFSTLEIQRTEQGDSAMYLCASSPGQGASETQYFGPGTRLLVL.

This chain links TRBV18 with TRBJ1-3; no clear D gene. V lost 6 bases and J lost 8, with 11 bases in between. The CDR3 loop spans 12 amino acids. CDR1 and CDR2 from the germline V gene are KGHSH and LQKENI. The CDR3 protein is CASSLRLDTIYF. As DNA, the CDR3 is TGTGCCAGCTCTCTGCGATTGGACACCATATATTTT.

This clone was recorded once. The chain joins TRBV25-1 to TRBJ2-2, with D unresolved. V lost 6 bases and J lost 2, with 10 bases in between. Germline CDR1 and CDR2: MGHDK and SYGVNS. The CDR3 is 14 residues long. For the CDR3, the DNA is TGTGCCAGCAGCCTCGGGTCTAACACCGGGGAGCTGTTTTTT. Protein product: CASSLGSNTGELFF.

This sequence joins TRBV18 and TRBJ2-3, with D tentatively TRBD2 (6 bases). The CDR3 is 15 residues long. Trimming left V 0 bases short and J 3 bases short, with 10 bases between. The germline CDR1 and CDR2 sequences are KGHSH and LQKENI. For the CDR3, the DNA is TGTGCCAGCTCACCACCTGCGGGGTGGACAGATACGCAGTATTTT. Its translation: CASSPPAGWTDTQYF.

V and J are TRBV2 and TRBJ2-3; D unresolved. Trimming removed 3 bases from V and 4 bases from J, with 11 bases in between. Per germline, CDR1 SNHLY and CDR2 FYNNEI. The CDR3 totals 14 residues. The CDR3 region is CASSDNTLADTQYF. CDR3 coding DNA: TGTGCCAGCAGTGATAACACCTTGGCAGATACGCAGTATTTT. Based on the CDR3 plus reference TRBV2 and TRBJ2-3, the full variable domain is EPEVTQTPSHQVTQMGQEVILRCVPISNHLYFYWYRQILGQKVEFLVSFYNNEISEKSEIFDDQFSVERPDGSNFTLKIRSTKLEDSAMYFCASSDNTLADTQYFGPGTRLTVL.

The rearrangement links TRBV6-1 to TRBJ1-2; D remains ambiguous. The CDR3 sequence is 12 residues long. The germline V gene has CDR1 MNHNS and CDR2 SASEGT. V was clipped by 6 bases and J by 8 bases, with 13 bases between them. The CDR3 loop is CASRNPVFGYTF. The CDR3 DNA sequence: TGTGCCAGCAGGAACCCGGTTTTCGGCTACACCTTC.

This chain links TRBV5-1 with TRBJ2-1; 14 nucleotides agree with TRBD2. Trimming cost V 0 bases and J 7 bases; bases outside gene matches: 3. This CDR3 region has 16 residues. Per germline, CDR1 SGHRS and CDR2 YFSETQ. Here the CDR3 reads CASSLAGTSGGNEQFF. CDR3 nucleotide sequence: TGCGCCAGCAGCTTGGCCGGGACTAGCGGGGGTAATGAGCAGTTCTTC.

This chain joins TRBV5-1 and TRBJ2-5, with TRBD2 identical over 9 bases. CDR1 is SGHRS, CDR2 YFSETQ, per germline. The V gene end was trimmed by 4 bases and the J gene end by 3 bases; junction bases not matched to a gene: 7. The CDR3 covers 15 residues. Here the CDR3 reads CASSGGTSREETQYF. The CDR3 bases are TGCGCCAGCAGCGGGGGGACTAGCCGGGAAGAGACCCAGTACTTC. The entire variable domain, with the rest obtained from reference TRBV5-1 and TRBJ2-5, is as follows: KAGVTQTPRYLIKTRGQQVTLSCSPISGHRSVSWYQQTPGQGLQFLFEYFSETQRNKGNFPGRFSGRQFSNSRSEMNVSTLELGDSALYLCASSGGTSREETQYFGPGTRLLVL.

The chain carries TRBV7-9 and TRBJ2-3; no definite D call. The CDR3 extends over 12 amino acids. Germline loops: CDR1 SEHNR, CDR2 FQNEAQ (reference sequence). Trimming took 3 bases from V and 7 from J, leaving 8 bases between them. For the CDR3, the DNA is TGTGCCAGCAGCTTTGTGGATTATACGCAGTATTTT. Its protein is CASSFVDYTQYF.

For this clone: This sample also contains other DNA sequences that code for the same CDR3. The chain employs TRBV15 and TRBJ2-7; 10 bases line up with TRBD1. The CDR3 has 13 residues. The J segment lost 3 bases and the V segment lost 8 bases, leaving 4 bases of the junction unmatched. Germline V gene sequence: CDR1 LNHNV, CDR2 YYDKDF (reference sequence). The CDR3 reads CATSRDRGYEQYF. The CDR3 DNA sequence: TGTGCCACCTCCCGGGACAGGGGCTACGAGCAGTACTTC.

J is TRBJ1-4 and V is TRBV1; TRBD1, the table's D call, was not compared with the DNA. TRBV1 represents a pseudogene. The CDR3 spans 15 residues. The CDR3 here is CTSSQDTAQGEKLFF. The CDR3, as DNA: TGCACCAGCAGCCAAGATACGGCCCAGGGGGAAAAACTGTTTTTT.

The chain employs TRBV6-1 and TRBJ2-1; D call uncertain. Germline CDR1 MNHNS, CDR2 SASEGT. CDR3 size: 17 residues. V was trimmed by 0 bases and J by 2 bases, leaving 14 bases between them. The CDR3 here is CASSEAKTGSPYNEQFF. CDR3 coding DNA: TGTGCCAGCAGTGAAGCGAAGACCGGGTCCCCCTACAATGAGCAGTTCTTC.